Shown below are 30 T cell receptor beta chains from a single sample sequenced in a study of naive CD8 T cells in extremely preterm neonates. Assay: immunoSEQ multiplex PCR; the TCRdb copy retains only in-frame clones and omits some. Here the sample spans roughly 5,700 clones, about 96% being singletons. Sequenced material: naive CD8+ T cells from blood. These TCRs come from a human donor in good health.

The chain links TRBV5-1 to TRBJ2-3, with TRBD2 as a possible D gene (6 bases). Trimming shortened V by 0 bases and J by 0 bases, and 11 bases separated the two germline ends. This CDR3 has 16 amino acids. The germline CDR1 and CDR2 sequences are SGHRS and YFSETQ. The CDR3 reads CASSLDQRASTDTQYF. In nucleotides, the CDR3 is TGCGCCAGCAGCTTGGACCAGCGGGCTAGCACAGATACGCAGTATTTT.

The V gene is TRBV11-3, the J gene TRBJ2-5; maybe TRBD1 (5 bases). This CDR3 is 17 amino acids long. Germline V lookup: CDR1 SGHNT, CDR2 YENEEA. Between the trimmed V and J ends, which lost 1 base and 0 bases, there was a span of 15 bases. The CDR3 nucleotides are TGTGCCAGCAGCTTAGCTCCGGACATCGCGTACCAAGAGACCCAGTACTTC. This codes for CASSLAPDIAYQETQYF.

The rearrangement joins TRBV19 to TRBJ1-1, with a possible D match to TRBD1 (6 bases). The V end was cut by 7 bases, the J end by 2 bases, with 17 bases between. The germline V gene encodes CDR1 LNHDA and CDR2 SQIVND (reference sequence). This CDR3 has 15 amino acids. The CDR3 sequence: CASTKTGQYNTEAFF. As DNA, the CDR3 is TGTGCCAGTACAAAGACAGGACAGTATAACACTGAAGCTTTCTTT. The complete variable domain, with remaining parts taken from reference TRBV19 and TRBJ1-1, reads DGGITQSPKYLFRKEGQNVTLSCEQNLNHDAMYWYRQDPGQGLRLIYYSQIVNDFQKGDIAEGYSVSREKKESFPLTVTSAQKNPTAFYLCASTKTGQYNTEAFFGQGTRLTVV.

The V and J genes are TRBV30 and TRBJ1-2; the match to TRBD1 covers 9 bases. The CDR3 consists of 15 residues. CDR1 is GTSNPN and CDR2 is SVGIG in the germline V gene (reference sequence). V dropped 0 bases and J dropped 8; count of bases not matched to a gene: 10. The CDR3 region is CAWSVRDRDLGGYTF. Here the CDR3 DNA reads TGTGCCTGGAGTGTCCGGGACAGGGACTTAGGGGGCTACACCTTC.

The J gene is TRBJ2-3, the V gene TRBV28; D ambiguous. The CDR3 consists of 15 residues. Germline V gives CDR1 MDHEN, CDR2 SYDVKM. V shed 4 bases and J shed 3 bases, with 14 bases lying between them. This CDR3 reads CASSSLYAPTDTQYF. For the CDR3, the DNA is TGTGCCAGCAGTTCCCTCTACGCCCCGACAGATACGCAGTATTTT.

This chain uses TRBV7-2 with TRBJ1-5; 7 bases match TRBD1. The germline V gene encodes CDR1 SGHTA and CDR2 FQGNSA. CDR3 size: 14 residues. The J segment lost 4 bases and the V segment lost 3 bases, leaving 3 bases of the junction unmatched. The DNA for the CDR3 is TGTGCCAGCAGCTTGGGCAGGGGGAATCAGCCCCAGCATTTT. Encoded protein: CASSLGRGNQPQHF. Full variable domain (rest looked up from reference TRBV7-2 and TRBJ1-5): GAGVSQSPSNKVTEKGKDVELRCDPISGHTALYWYRQSLGQGLEFLIYFQGNSAPDKSGLPSDRFSAERTGGSVSTLTIQRTQQEDSAVYLCASSLGRGNQPQHFGDGTRLSIL.

The genes are TRBV6-5 and TRBJ2-7; TRBD1 is a possible D gene (5 bases). The CDR3 consists of 13 residues. Germline V lookup: CDR1 MNHEY, CDR2 SVGAGI. V was pared by 4 bases and J by 0 bases, with 7 bases between. CDR3 DNA sequence: TGTGCCAGCAGTTCAGGGATCTCCTACGAGCAGTACTTC. Protein: CASSSGISYEQYF.

V is TRBV27 and J is TRBJ2-1; TRBD2 agrees at 8 bases. Trimming cost V 3 bases and J 6 bases; bases outside gene matches: 4. Germline V lookup: CDR1 MNHEY, CDR2 SMNVEV (reference sequence). The CDR3 loop spans 14 amino acids. The CDR3 here is CASSFREGRNEQFF. The CDR3, as DNA: TGTGCCAGCAGTTTCCGGGAGGGCCGCAATGAGCAGTTCTTC.

The V and J genes are TRBV19 and TRBJ1-5; the D gene is possibly TRBD1 (6 bases). This CDR3 is 14 amino acids long. The ends were cut back, 7 bases at V and 7 bases at J, with 17 bases in the middle. The germline V gene encodes CDR1 LNHDA and CDR2 SQIVND (reference sequence). The CDR3 bases are TGTGCCAGTACTCAACGGGGGGCAGGGCAGCCCCAGCATTTT. Translated: CASTQRGAGQPQHF.

J is TRBJ1-4 and V is TRBV19; TRBD1 matches 8 bases. V lost 3 bases, J lost 8 bases, and 2 bases stayed unmatched. Germline V gene sequence: CDR1 LNHDA, CDR2 SQIVND (reference sequence). The CDR3 is 13 amino acids. DNA for the CDR3: TGTGCCAGTAGTATCAGGGGGCAGGAAAAACTGTTTTTT. Its translation: CASSIRGQEKLFF.

The CDR3 here is CASSQGTATGSPLHF. DNA for the CDR3: TGCGCCAGCAGCCAGGGGACTGCTACGGGTTCACCCCTCCACTTT. J is TRBJ1-6 and V is TRBV4-3, with D possibly TRBD1 on 5 matching bases. This CDR3 region has 15 residues. In germline, CDR1 is LGHNA, CDR2 YSLEER. The germline V and J ends were trimmed by 3 bases and 9 bases, with 15 bases remaining between them.

The chain employs TRBV7-3 and TRBJ2-1; TRBD2 matches 8 bases. V shed 5 bases, J shed 4 bases, and the junction held 7 bases outside the gene matches. Germline CDR1 and CDR2: SGHTA and FQGTGA. There are 15 residues in the CDR3. CDR3 sequence reads: CASSDNSGTYNEQFF. Written as DNA, the CDR3 is TGTGCCAGCAGCGATAATAGCGGGACATACAATGAGCAGTTCTTC.

V is TRBV27 and J is TRBJ1-5, with D uncertain. CDR1 is MNHEY, CDR2 SMNVEV, per germline (reference sequence). CDR3 length: 13 amino acids. V lost 3 bases to trimming and J lost 4 bases, with 7 bases between them. CDR3 bases: TGTGCCAGCAGTTTGGTCGGGAATCAGCCCCAGCATTTT. Translated: CASSLVGNQPQHF.

This clone has just one count. The J gene is TRBJ1-2, the V gene TRBV2, with 7 bases fitting TRBD1. Germline V CDR1 and CDR2: SNHLY, FYNNEI. Trimming cost V 5 bases and J 2 bases; bases outside gene matches: 2. The CDR3 is 13 residues long. CDR3 protein: CASSLTGNYGYTF. The CDR3 DNA follows: TGTGCCAGCAGTTTGACAGGGAACTATGGCTACACCTTC.

This chain connects TRBV5-1 to TRBJ2-1; 10 positions agree with TRBD1. This CDR3 is built from 15 residues. After removal of 7 bases from V and 6 bases from J, the junction contained 10 bases not matched to a gene. Germline V CDR1 and CDR2: SGHRS, YFSETQ. The CDR3 DNA sequence: TGCGCCAGCGACTCCGGGACAGGGGCTTTCAATGAGCAGTTCTTC. This sequence encodes CASDSGTGAFNEQFF.

This chain uses TRBV4-2 with TRBJ2-7; D might be TRBD1 (5 bases). V lost 2 bases to trimming and J lost 9 bases, with 17 bases between them. The CDR3 is 14 amino acids. The germline V gene encodes CDR1 LGHNA and CDR2 YNFKEQ. In DNA, the CDR3 is TGTGCCAGCAGCCAACCCGATCAGGGCCGTCGGCAGTACTTC. Encoded protein: CASSQPDQGRRQYF.

This clone has just one count. This chain connects TRBV15 to TRBJ1-5, with TRBD1 as a possible D gene (6 bases). The CDR3 is 16 amino acids. In germline, CDR1 is LNHNV, CDR2 YYDKDF (reference sequence). Trimming took 0 bases from V and 3 from J, leaving 12 bases between them. The CDR3: CATSRDRAGANQPQHF. CDR3 nucleotides: TGTGCCACCAGCAGAGATCGGGCGGGGGCCAATCAGCCCCAGCATTTT.

This chain links TRBV6-6 with TRBJ2-7, with TRBD1 matching 7 bases. V gave up 6 bases and J gave up 7 bases; unmatched junction bases: 9. The CDR3 is 13 amino acids. Germline CDR1 MNHNY, CDR2 SVGAGI (reference sequence). The CDR3 nucleotides are TGTGCCAGCAGGGATCAGGGGGTGCGGGAGCAGTACTTC. Translated, it gives CASRDQGVREQYF.

The rearrangement joins TRBV11-2 to TRBJ2-5, with no clear D. CDR1 SGHAT and CDR2 FQNNGV come from the germline V gene. V lost 4 bases and J lost 5, with 17 bases in between. CDR3 length: 15 amino acids. Written as DNA, the CDR3 is TGTGCCAGCAGCTCTGACATCCCCAGATGGGAGACCCAGTACTTC. This encodes CASSSDIPRWETQYF.

The V gene is TRBV14, the J gene TRBJ2-3; D gene ambiguous. V was cut by 1 base and J by 7 bases, with 3 bases left in between. This CDR3 spans 11 amino acids. CDR1 and CDR2 (germline): SGHDN, FVKESK. The CDR3 here is CASSQVYTQYF. DNA for the CDR3: TGTGCCAGCAGCCAAGTATATACGCAGTATTTT.

The chain carries TRBV29-1 and TRBJ2-1; D may be TRBD2 (6 bases). V lost 4 bases to trimming and J lost 4 bases, with 14 bases between them. There are 14 residues in the CDR3. Germline V gives CDR1 SQVTM, CDR2 ANQGSEA. The CDR3 protein is CSVVRAGPYNEQFF. The CDR3 coding sequence is TGCAGCGTTGTAAGGGCGGGACCATACAATGAGCAGTTCTTC.

This clone was observed a few times. V usage is TRBV4-1 and J usage is TRBJ2-2; the D is unclear. Germline values: CDR1 MGHRA, CDR2 YSYEKL. The length of the CDR3 is 15 residues. Trimming took off 3 bases at V and 0 bases at J, with 8 bases between the two ends. The CDR3 nucleotides are TGCGCCAGCAGCCAGCGGCGGACGAACACCGGGGAGCTGTTTTTT. This sequence encodes CASSQRRTNTGELFF.

This clone was seen a few times. The chain carries TRBV9 and TRBJ1-1, with 8 bases that match TRBD1. The trim removed 2 bases at V and 3 bases at J, leaving 6 bases unmatched. The germline gives CDR1 SGDLS, CDR2 YYNGEE. This CDR3 contains 15 residues. CDR3 nucleotides: TGTGCCAGCAGCGTCCAGGGGGCGGGGGACACTGAAGCTTTCTTT. Translation: CASSVQGAGDTEAFF.

The chain recombines TRBV28 with TRBJ2-3; 7 bases match TRBD2. CDR1 MDHEN and CDR2 SYDVKM come from the germline V gene. This CDR3 has 13 residues. The J segment lost 0 bases and the V segment lost 8 bases, leaving 2 bases of the junction unmatched. CDR3 in DNA: TGTGCCAGCGGGGGGGGTAGCACAGATACGCAGTATTTT. Its protein product is CASGGGSTDTQYF.

The chain employs TRBV29-1 and TRBJ2-7; 7 bases agree with TRBD2. V shed 5 bases and J 4 bases; nucleotides not matched to a gene: 11. There are 14 residues in the CDR3. Germline CDR1 and CDR2: SQVTM and ANQGSEA. The CDR3 loop is CSVTRGRLGYEQYF. Written as DNA, the CDR3 is TGCAGCGTTACTCGCGGGAGACTAGGGTACGAGCAGTACTTC.

This clone was recorded a few times. The rearrangement links TRBV30 to TRBJ2-7, with TRBD1 identical over 8 bases. The CDR3 is 17 amino acids. Germline V gene data show CDR1 as GTSNPN and CDR2 as SVGIG (reference sequence). V trimming: 5 bases; J trimming: 5 bases; junction bases outside the gene matches: 20. For the CDR3, the DNA is TGTGCCTGGTCCCGCCTTATCCGACAGGGGCTATTGAACGAGCAGTACTTC. Translating it yields CAWSRLIRQGLLNEQYF. Full variable domain (rest looked up from reference TRBV30 and TRBJ2-7): SQTIHQWPATLVQPVGSPLSLECTVEGTSNPNLYWYRQAAGRGLQLLFYSVGIGQISSEVPQNLSASRPQDRQFILSSKKLLLSDSGFYLCAWSRLIRQGLLNEQYFGPGTRLTVT.

This clone was observed once. The chain is built from TRBV18 and TRBJ1-3; a weak D match, TRBD1 (5 bases). V was trimmed by 0 bases and J by 0 bases, leaving 9 bases between them. The CDR3 totals 16 residues. Germline loops: CDR1 KGHSH, CDR2 LQKENI. Here the CDR3 reads CASSPPGLPSGNTIYF. The CDR3 DNA reads TGTGCCAGCTCACCACCGGGACTCCCCTCTGGAAACACCATATATTTT.

This chain joins TRBV19 and TRBJ2-5; D perhaps matches TRBD1 (5 bases). CDR1 is LNHDA, CDR2 SQIVND, per germline (reference sequence). Trimming stripped 4 bases from V and 4 bases from J, with 10 bases between. The CDR3 loop spans 13 amino acids. The CDR3 bases are TGTGCCAGTAGTAGGTCGACAGTAGAGACCCAGTACTTC. This sequence encodes CASSRSTVETQYF. Together with reference TRBV19 and TRBJ2-5, the CDR3 gives the full variable domain: DGGITQSPKYLFRKEGQNVTLSCEQNLNHDAMYWYRQDPGQGLRLIYYSQIVNDFQKGDIAEGYSVSREKKESFPLTVTSAQKNPTAFYLCASSRSTVETQYFGPGTRLLVL.

The V call is TRBV6-5, the J call TRBJ1-1; 11 nucleotides line up with TRBD1. This CDR3 contains 15 residues. Germline V gene data show CDR1 as MNHEY and CDR2 as SVGAGI. The junction had 3 bases not matched to a gene; V was cut back by 3 bases and J by 3 bases. The CDR3 reads CASSYRDRGDTEAFF. CDR3 sequence (DNA): TGTGCCAGCAGTTATAGGGACAGGGGGGACACTGAAGCTTTCTTT.

The rearrangement joins TRBV5-6 to TRBJ2-2, with a weak D call TRBD1 (5 bases). The CDR3 length is 18 residues. The germline V and J ends were trimmed by 0 bases and 5 bases, with 20 bases remaining between them. Germline CDR1 SGHDT, CDR2 YYEEEE. CDR3 loop: CASSLAKQVVPRTGELFF. DNA of the CDR3: TGTGCCAGCAGCTTGGCGAAACAGGTTGTCCCGCGAACCGGGGAGCTGTTTTTT.